One sample yielded the 4 T cell receptor beta chains listed below, sequenced in a study of blood T cells in healthy people across ages (dated by TCRdb to the mid-2010s). Receptor amplification or capture employed 5' RACE. Data came from an Illumina HiSeq 2500. The second PCR ran for roughly 7 to 11 cycles and used a J-beta primer mix along with a sample-barcoded 5' primer. TCRdb applied fastp at Q25 and MiXCR to the public reads, then kept only in-frame beta chains. Rows with one shared CDR3 protein collapse into an entry with the most common genes and DNA. The sample profile shows hundreds of thousands of distinct CDR3 sequences; around 43% of them were found once. In total, the top ten clones hold nearly 20% of the sample. The sequenced material came from blood. These receptors were obtained from a man in his 60s in good health.

V and J are TRBV6-5 and TRBJ2-1; no firm D call. The CDR3 runs to 13 residues. V was clipped by 5 bases and J by 8 bases, with 13 bases between them. The germline V gene has CDR1 MNHEY and CDR2 SVGAGI. CDR3 loop: CASSTYPEYEQFF. CDR3 nucleotide sequence: TGTGCCAGCAGTACCTACCCAGAGTATGAGCAGTTCTTC.

This chain connects TRBV11-2 to TRBJ2-7, with TRBD1 matching 8 bases. Germline assignment: CDR1 SGHAT and CDR2 FQNNGV. The CDR3 runs to 15 residues. The ends lost 4 bases at V and 0 bases at J; junction bases unmatched: 5. The CDR3 DNA is TGTGCCAGCAGCTGGGGACAGGATAGCTCCTACGAGCAGTACTTC. Translated: CASSWGQDSSYEQYF.

CDR3 amino acids: CASSVGQGRSYEQYF. CDR3 in DNA: TGTGCCAGCAGCGTAGGGCAGGGGCGCTCCTACGAGCAGTACTTC. The chain combines TRBV9 with TRBJ2-7, with D possibly matching TRBD1 (6 bases). V lost 0 bases, J lost 0 bases, and 10 bases lay in between. Per germline, CDR1 SGDLS and CDR2 YYNGEE. The CDR3 spans 15 residues. Using reference TRBV9 and TRBJ2-7 for the parts outside the CDR3, the full variable domain is DSGVTQTPKHLITATGQRVTLRCSPRSGDLSVYWYQQSLDQGLQFLIQYYNGEERAKGNILERFSAQQFPDLHSELNLSSLELGDSALYFCASSVGQGRSYEQYFGPGTRLTVT.

The CDR3 sequence: CASGRTGSMNTEAFF. DNA for the CDR3: TGTGCCAGCGGCAGGACAGGGAGTATGAACACTGAAGCTTTCTTT. The V and J genes are TRBV27 and TRBJ1-1; 8 positions agree with TRBD1. Looked up from germline, CDR1 is MNHEY and CDR2 is SMNVEV (reference sequence). This CDR3 is 15 amino acids long. V was clipped by 8 bases and J by 0 bases; unmatched bases: 8.